A single sample gave rise to the 28 T cell receptor beta chains below, sequenced in a study of T cells after yellow fever vaccination. Via MiXCR, TCRdb re-called the 5' RACE reads, giving one row per CDR3 protein. The repertoire includes just over 300,000 distinct CDR3 sequences, around 3.6% of them detected once, and about a quarter sits in the top ten. The sample in question was PBMCs, obtained on the day of the yellow fever booster vaccination. Source of these receptors: a man between 18 and 29 years old who received the YFV17D yellow fever vaccine.

The chain employs TRBV12-3 or TRBV12-4 and TRBJ1-5; D might be TRBD1 (5 bases). Trimming took off 6 bases at V and 3 bases at J, with 12 bases between the two ends. This CDR3 has 14 residues. As DNA, the CDR3 is TGTGCCAGCAGGAAAGGACACCTCAATCAGCCCCAGCATTTT. Translated, it gives CASRKGHLNQPQHF.

This clonotype was seen only a few times. This chain connects TRBV25-1 to TRBJ1-2, with D perhaps TRBD1 (6 bases). The CDR3 length is 13 residues. Trimming stripped 1 base from V and 4 bases from J, with 7 bases between. Germline V gene data show CDR1 as MGHDK and CDR2 as SYGVNS. The CDR3 loop is CASSELQGYGYTF. DNA of the CDR3: TGTGCCAGCAGTGAATTACAGGGCTATGGCTACACCTTC.

The genes are TRBV28 and TRBJ1-1; D gene uncertain. V lost 2 bases to trimming and J lost 4 bases, with 5 bases between them. This CDR3 has 12 amino acids. From germline, CDR1 is MDHEN and CDR2 SYDVKM. The CDR3 coding sequence is TGTGCCAGCAGTTTAGAGCGCACTGAAGCTTTCTTT. It encodes CASSLERTEAFF.

The chain links TRBV5-6 to TRBJ1-1; D not certain. This CDR3 has 14 amino acids. The germline V gene encodes CDR1 SGHDT and CDR2 YYEEEE. Trimming left V 0 bases short and J 10 bases short, with 16 bases between. CDR3 sequence: CASSLVWAENGAFF. The CDR3 coding sequence is TGTGCCAGCAGCTTGGTATGGGCAGAAAATGGAGCTTTCTTT.

This clonotype was seen more than once but under ten times. The V and J genes are TRBV12-3 or TRBV12-4 and TRBJ2-5, with no clear D. V lost 3 bases and J lost 3, with 8 bases in between. This CDR3 has 13 amino acids. The CDR3 DNA follows: TGTGCCAGCAGTTTTCTAGAAAAAGAGACCCAGTACTTC. Translation gives CASSFLEKETQYF.

Only a few counts were recorded for this clonotype. The V gene is TRBV10-3, the J gene TRBJ2-3, with D unclear. V was pared by 4 bases and J by 2 bases, with 10 bases between. The germline V gene has CDR1 ENHRY and CDR2 SYGVKD. CDR3 length equals 14 residues. CDR3 sequence (DNA): TGTGCCATCAGTGTAGGTCAGGACACAGATACGCAGTATTTT. Amino acid sequence: CAISVGQDTDTQYF.

This clonotype was seen repeatedly, ten times or more. The rearrangement joins TRBV20-1 to TRBJ2-3; 7 bases fit TRBD1. CDR3 length: 15 residues. Looked up from germline, CDR1 is DFQATT and CDR2 is SNEGSKA (reference sequence). Trimming cost V 5 bases and J 1 base; bases outside gene matches: 9. DNA for the CDR3: TGCAGTGCTCATGACAGGGCCCGGGGCACAGATACGCAGTATTTT. Residues: CSAHDRARGTDTQYF.

The rearrangement links TRBV27 to TRBJ2-1; 9 nucleotides agree with TRBD1. CDR1 MNHEY and CDR2 SMNVEV come from the germline V gene (reference sequence). V lost 1 base to trimming and J lost 10 bases; unmatched junction nucleotides: 2. The CDR3 loop spans 13 amino acids. CDR3 sequence (DNA): TGTGCCAGCAGTTTATTAGGGACAGGGGAGCAGTTCTTC. Its protein is CASSLLGTGEQFF.

At least ten counts were recorded for this clonotype. The genes are TRBV5-4 and TRBJ2-3; TRBD1 might be the D (6 bases). In germline, CDR1 is SGHNT, CDR2 YYREEE (reference sequence). The CDR3 consists of 15 residues. V lost 4 bases and J lost 0, with 12 bases in between. CDR3 sequence: CASSRDTTSTDTQYF. The DNA for the CDR3 is TGTGCCAGCAGCCGGGACACAACTAGCACAGATACGCAGTATTTT. Full variable domain (outside the CDR3, taken from reference TRBV5-4 and TRBJ2-3): ETGVTQSPTHLIKTRGQQVTLRCSSQSGHNTVSWYQQALGQGPQFIFQYYREEENGRGNFPPRFSGLQFPNYSSELNVNALELDDSALYLCASSRDTTSTDTQYFGPGTRLTVL.

This clonotype was observed a handful of times. One junction end disagrees with the germline gene, perhaps due to a read error. V gene TRBV2 combines with J gene TRBJ2-2; 9 nucleotides match TRBD1. This CDR3 spans 15 amino acids. Germline V gene data show CDR1 as SNHLY and CDR2 as FYNNEI. The CDR3 region is CASREVPGQGEELFF. CDR3 DNA: TGTGCCAGCAGGGAAGTCCCGGGACAGGGTGAGGAGCTGTTTTTT.

The table lists this clonotype with many counts. The chain couples TRBV5-1 to TRBJ2-3, with TRBD2 matching 7 bases. This CDR3 has 14 amino acids. With V trimmed by 0 bases and J by 6 bases, 4 bases remained unmatched. Germline V gives CDR1 SGHRS, CDR2 YFSETQ. CDR3 sequence reads: CASSLARGDDTQYF. The CDR3 bases are TGCGCCAGCAGCTTGGCCCGGGGGGACGATACGCAGTATTTT.

This clonotype was observed a handful of times. V usage is TRBV5-1 and J usage is TRBJ2-5; TRBD2 might be the D (5 bases). Deletions cut 0 bases from V and 4 bases from J, with 13 bases between. The V gene's germline CDR1 is SGHRS and CDR2 YFSETQ. The length of the CDR3 is 15 residues. The CDR3 bases are TGCGCCAGCAGCTTGGGACTGAGCGGCCGAGAGACCCAGTACTTC. Amino acids: CASSLGLSGRETQYF.

In its sample, this clonotype was seen many times. The chain carries TRBV5-6 and TRBJ2-2; the match to TRBD2 covers 9 bases. The CDR3 covers 16 residues. Per germline, CDR1 SGHDT and CDR2 YYEEEE. V gave up 0 bases and J gave up 2 bases; unmatched junction bases: 2. CDR3 sequence reads: CASSLVSGGNTGELFF. CDR3 nucleotide sequence: TGTGCCAGCAGCTTGGTTAGCGGGGGAAACACCGGGGAGCTGTTTTTT.

V usage is TRBV6-5 and J usage is TRBJ1-2; no firm D call. The germline V and J ends were trimmed by 1 base and 4 bases, with 10 bases remaining between them. The CDR3 runs 14 residues. Germline V gives CDR1 MNHEY, CDR2 SVGAGI. In nucleotides, the CDR3 is TGTGCCAGCAGTTACTTTTTAGGATTCTATGGCTACACCTTC. It yields the protein CASSYFLGFYGYTF.

This clonotype was detected ten times or more. The chain employs TRBV5-6 and TRBJ2-3; no clear D. This CDR3 spans 14 amino acids. With 2 bases removed from V and 6 bases from J, the gap between germline ends came to 13 bases. Germline assignment: CDR1 SGHDT and CDR2 YYEEEE. The CDR3 reads CASSLRPIMDTQYF. In DNA form, the CDR3 reads TGTGCCAGCAGCTTAAGACCGATCATGGATACGCAGTATTTT.

This clonotype was seen repeatedly, ten times or more. J is TRBJ2-1 and V is TRBV5-1, with 11 nucleotides matching TRBD2. CDR1 is SGHRS and CDR2 is YFSETQ in the germline V gene. With 4 bases clipped from V and 1 base from J, the junction kept 16 bases outside the gene matches. The CDR3 length is 20 residues. The DNA of the CDR3 is TGCGCCAGCAGCCCGCGACTAGCGGGGAGCCCCGGAAGGTCCTACAATGAGCAGTTCTTC. Amino acids: CASSPRLAGSPGRSYNEQFF. The whole variable domain, remainder taken from reference TRBV5-1 and TRBJ2-1, is KAGVTQTPRYLIKTRGQQVTLSCSPISGHRSVSWYQQTPGQGLQFLFEYFSETQRNKGNFPGRFSGRQFSNSRSEMNVSTLELGDSALYLCASSPRLAGSPGRSYNEQFFGPGTRLTVL.

The sample holds many counts of this clonotype. The chain combines TRBV24-1 with TRBJ2-5; no clear D gene. The CDR3 length is 13 residues. The germline gives CDR1 KGHDR, CDR2 SFDVKD. The V gene lost 7 bases and the J gene lost 1 base, with 9 bases spanning the gap. The CDR3 loop is CATSGIFQETQYF. The CDR3 nucleotides are TGTGCCACCAGCGGAATATTCCAAGAGACCCAGTACTTC.

The chain employs TRBV7-8 and TRBJ2-7, with D unresolved. The CDR3 is 14 amino acids. Between the trimmed V and J ends, which lost 5 bases and 0 bases, there was a span of 11 bases. Germline V gene sequence: CDR1 SGHVS, CDR2 FQNEAQ. The CDR3 DNA sequence: TGTGCCAGCAGCCGTAGTAGGGACTCCTACGAGCAGTACTTC. It encodes CASSRSRDSYEQYF.

This clonotype was seen at least ten times. V usage is TRBV28 and J usage is TRBJ2-5; TRBD2 matches 7 bases. Unmatched junction bases numbered 11, after V lost 5 bases and J lost 5 bases. The germline V gene encodes CDR1 MDHEN and CDR2 SYDVKM. The CDR3 totals 15 residues. The CDR3 sequence is CASSPQRLAKETQYF. CDR3 bases: TGTGCCAGCAGTCCACAACGACTAGCAAAGGAGACCCAGTACTTC.

This clonotype occurred many times. This rearrangement joins TRBV18 to TRBJ2-3; no clear D. V lost 5 bases and J lost 2, with 5 bases in between. CDR1 is KGHSH, CDR2 LQKENI, per germline. There are 12 residues in the CDR3. The CDR3 reads CASSVDTDTQYF. The CDR3 nucleotides read TGTGCCAGCTCAGTGGACACAGATACGCAGTATTTT. Variable domain in full (rest from reference TRBV18 and TRBJ2-3): NAGVMQNPRHLVRRRGQEARLRCSPMKGHSHVYWYRQLPEEGLKFMVYLQKENIIDESGMPKERFSAEFPKEGPSILRIQQVVRGDSAAYFCASSVDTDTQYFGPGTRLTVL.

In its sample, this clonotype was seen many times. The chain employs TRBV2 and TRBJ2-7, with D hard to call. V was trimmed by 5 bases and J by 1 base, leaving 12 bases between them. This CDR3 has 14 residues. CDR1 is SNHLY, CDR2 FYNNEI, per germline. This chain's CDR3 is CASSLQQISYEQYV. CDR3 DNA: TGTGCCAGCAGTCTCCAGCAAATTTCCTACGAGCAGTACGTC.

The sample holds a few counts of this clonotype. The CDR3 region has the DNA TGCAGTGCTAGAGATGACAGGGGCTCTGGAAACACCATATATTTT. Translation gives CSARDDRGSGNTIYF. This chain uses TRBV20-1 with TRBJ1-3, with 8 nucleotides matching TRBD1. The CDR3 length is 15 residues. V shed 0 bases and J 0 bases; nucleotides not matched to a gene: 1. CDR1 is DFQATT and CDR2 is SNEGSKA in the germline V gene (reference sequence).

This clonotype has at least ten counts. As DNA, the CDR3 is TGTGCCAGCAGGAGAGGACTGGCGAACACCGGGGAGCTGTTTTTT. It translates to CASRRGLANTGELFF. V usage is TRBV6-2 or TRBV6-3 and J usage is TRBJ2-2, with D tentatively TRBD2 (5 bases). CDR1 is MNHEY and CDR2 is SVGEGT in the germline V gene. The CDR3 runs 15 residues. V lost 6 bases, J lost 0 bases, and 11 bases lay in between.

V gene TRBV28 combines with J gene TRBJ1-2; maybe TRBD1 (6 bases). Germline V gives CDR1 MDHEN, CDR2 SYDVKM. The CDR3 covers 13 residues. The ends were cut back, 8 bases at V and 2 bases at J, with 12 bases in the middle. This CDR3 reads CASGGGANYGYTF. CDR3 DNA sequence: TGTGCCAGCGGGGGGGGGGCGAACTATGGCTACACCTTC.

This clonotype was recorded many times. The chain links TRBV6-1 to TRBJ1-6; D is uncertain. This CDR3 is built from 14 residues. Germline V lookup: CDR1 MNHNS, CDR2 SASEGT. Deletions cut 2 bases from V and 11 bases from J, with 13 bases between. The CDR3 sequence is CASSEIRGPAPLHF. CDR3 in DNA: TGTGCCAGCAGTGAAATCCGGGGTCCGGCACCCCTCCACTTT.

This clonotype was counted ten times or more. V usage is TRBV7-2 and J usage is TRBJ2-5, with D uncertain. Trimming shortened V by 1 base and J by 5 bases, and 11 bases separated the two germline ends. CDR3 length: 14 amino acids. Germline CDR1 reads SGHTA; CDR2 reads FQGNSA. CDR3 in amino acids: CASSLDYQWETQYF. The CDR3, as DNA: TGTGCCAGCAGCTTAGACTACCAGTGGGAGACCCAGTACTTC.

This clonotype was found a few times. The chain couples TRBV29-1 to TRBJ2-6; the D is unclear. The CDR3 has 16 amino acids. Germline-derived CDR1 and CDR2 are SQVTM and ANQGSEA. Trimming stripped 6 bases from V and 0 bases from J, with 15 bases between. CDR3 in amino acids: CSVSGTADSGANVLTF. The CDR3 coding sequence is TGCAGCGTGTCAGGAACAGCCGACTCTGGGGCCAACGTCCTGACTTTC.

The chain uses TRBV9 and TRBJ2-5, with D possibly being TRBD2 (6 bases). The CDR3 totals 14 residues. Trimming pared 0 bases from V and 4 bases from J, leaving 10 bases between. Germline CDR1 SGDLS, CDR2 YYNGEE. The CDR3 sequence is CASSVGGEPETQYF. Here the CDR3 DNA reads TGTGCCAGCAGCGTAGGGGGGGAACCAGAGACCCAGTACTTC.